What follows are 20 T cell receptor beta chains derived from one specimen sequenced in a study of T cell responses to AZD1222 COVID-19 vaccine. Only in-frame clones appear in the TCRdb table, and some are missing; sequencing was by immunoSEQ multiplex PCR. The table has over 110,000 clones, roughly 92% seen once; the top ten hold around 1.8%. Here the sequenced sample was peripheral blood, taken on day 0 of AZD1222 vaccination. The receptors stem from an adult in good health.

This rearrangement joins TRBV19 to TRBJ1-5; no reliable D call. V lost 1 base and J lost 0, with 7 bases in between. The CDR3 totals 15 residues. Germline V CDR1 and CDR2: LNHDA, SQIVND (reference sequence). DNA of the CDR3: TGTGCCAGTAGTATAGCTTGGGGTAGCAATCAGCCCCAGCATTTT. Protein: CASSIAWGSNQPQHF.

The J gene is TRBJ1-1, the V gene TRBV11-2, with D perhaps matching TRBD1 (5 bases). V was pared by 6 bases and J by 3 bases, with 20 bases between. The CDR3 totals 16 residues. Germline CDR1 is SGHAT and CDR2 is FQNNGV. The CDR3 sequence: CASRTKGRRGDTEAFF. The CDR3 bases are TGTGCCAGCAGAACCAAGGGACGGCGGGGGGACACTGAAGCTTTCTTT. Full variable domain (outside the CDR3, taken from reference TRBV11-2 and TRBJ1-1): EAGVAQSPRYKIIEKRQSVAFWCNPISGHATLYWYQQILGQGPKLLIQFQNNGVVDDSQLPKDRFSAERLKGVDSTLKIQPAKLEDSAVYLCASRTKGRRGDTEAFFGQGTRLTVV.

The genes are TRBV28 and TRBJ1-1, with D unresolved. The CDR3 covers 17 residues. Germline CDR1 is MDHEN and CDR2 is SYDVKM. V was pared by 4 bases and J by 0 bases, with 18 bases between. The CDR3 sequence: CASSSPGSGNMNTEAFF. CDR3 coding DNA: TGTGCCAGCAGTTCGCCCGGGTCCGGGAATATGAACACTGAAGCTTTCTTT. The full variable domain, rest sourced from reference TRBV28 and TRBJ1-1, is DVKVTQSSRYLVKRTGEKVFLECVQDMDHENMFWYRQDPGLGLRLIYFSYDVKMKEKGDIPEGYSVSREKKERFSLILESASTNQTSMYLCASSSPGSGNMNTEAFFGQGTRLTVV.

This chain uses TRBV5-1 with TRBJ2-6; D is possibly TRBD1 (5 bases). The V end was cut by 2 bases, the J end by 0 bases, with 9 bases between. There are 16 residues in the CDR3. Germline V gives CDR1 SGHRS, CDR2 YFSETQ. The CDR3 here is CASSFPQGSGANVLTF. The CDR3 DNA sequence: TGCGCCAGCAGCTTTCCGCAGGGCTCTGGGGCCAACGTCCTGACTTTC.

V and J are TRBV5-6 and TRBJ2-3; TRBD2 matches at 12 bases. Germline values: CDR1 SGHDT, CDR2 YYEEEE. The CDR3 consists of 15 residues. V was clipped by 4 bases and J by 1 base; unmatched bases: 1. DNA for the CDR3: TGTGCCAGCAGCGGACTAGCGGGACGCACAGATACGCAGTATTTT. Translation: CASSGLAGRTDTQYF.

This clone was counted once. CDR3 sequence (DNA): TGCGCCAGCAGCAGTGGGACTAGCGAGAAATTCACCGGGGAGCTGTTTTTT. This codes for CASSSGTSEKFTGELFF. V gene TRBV5-1 combines with J gene TRBJ2-2; the match to TRBD2 covers 10 bases. There are 17 residues in the CDR3. V trimming: 4 bases; J trimming: 4 bases; junction bases outside the gene matches: 10. Germline CDR1 is SGHRS and CDR2 is YFSETQ.

V usage is TRBV9 and J usage is TRBJ1-2; D is unresolved. Germline V gene lookup returns CDR1 SGDLS and CDR2 YYNGEE. The CDR3 totals 15 residues. The V end lost 4 bases, the J end lost 4 bases, and 17 bases lay between the germline ends. The CDR3 sequence: CASSPLRQDGYGYTF. CDR3 DNA sequence: TGTGCCAGCAGCCCCCTTCGCCAGGACGGCTATGGCTACACCTTC.

The chain has TRBV5-1 and TRBJ2-7, with 8 positions matching TRBD2. The CDR3 length is 15 residues. CDR1 and CDR2 (germline): SGHRS, YFSETQ. Trimming removed 3 bases from V and 2 bases from J; junction bases left unmatched: 7. CDR3 nucleotides: TGCGCCAGCAGCTGGGGAGCGGGAGTAGCCTACGAGCAGTACTTC. Translating it yields CASSWGAGVAYEQYF.

This chain connects TRBV18 to TRBJ2-5, with 8 bases aligning to TRBD2. The germline gives CDR1 KGHSH, CDR2 LQKENI. V shed 5 bases, J shed 2 bases, and the junction held 4 bases outside the gene matches. The CDR3 extends over 14 amino acids. CDR3: CASSSTSGQETQYF. In nucleotides, the CDR3 is TGTGCCAGCTCATCAACTAGCGGTCAAGAGACCCAGTACTTC.

This chain joins TRBV6-5 and TRBJ1-2, with a tentative D call TRBD1 (5 bases). The CDR3 is 15 amino acids. The germline V gene has CDR1 MNHEY and CDR2 SVGAGI. V was trimmed by 6 bases and J by 7 bases, leaving 21 bases between them. In DNA, the CDR3 is TGTGCCAGCAGCCCCATGGGGACCTCCCGGAGTGGCTACACCTTC. Amino acids: CASSPMGTSRSGYTF.

This rearrangement joins TRBV24-1 to TRBJ1-1, with D perhaps matching TRBD1 (5 bases). There are 13 residues in the CDR3. V was pared by 3 bases and J by 5 bases, with 9 bases between. Per the germline V gene, CDR1 is KGHDR and CDR2 is SFDVKD. CDR3 region: CATSDLGGTEAFF. CDR3 coding DNA: TGTGCCACCAGTGATCTGGGGGGAACTGAAGCTTTCTTT.

This chain links TRBV6-4 with TRBJ2-3; 7 bases fit TRBD1. CDR1 and CDR2 (germline): MRHNA, SNTAGT. The CDR3 length is 15 residues. V dropped 4 bases and J dropped 2; count of bases not matched to a gene: 6. The CDR3, as DNA: TGTGCCAGCAGTGTCCTGACAGGGCCCACAGATACGCAGTATTTT. Translated: CASSVLTGPTDTQYF.

This clone has only one observation. V usage is TRBV2 and J usage is TRBJ1-3; D gene ambiguous. Trimming pared 6 bases from V and 0 bases from J, leaving 9 bases between. The CDR3 runs to 14 residues. The germline gives CDR1 SNHLY, CDR2 FYNNEI. The CDR3 spells CASSRIDSGNTIYF. CDR3 DNA sequence: TGTGCCAGCAGCCGGATCGACTCTGGAAACACCATATATTTT.

About this clone: The identical CDR3 is also encoded by other nucleotide sequences in the sample. The V call is TRBV27, the J call TRBJ1-6, with 9 positions matching TRBD1. V lost 5 bases and J lost 7; bases outside the gene matches: 3. The CDR3 has 14 residues. The germline V gene has CDR1 MNHEY and CDR2 SMNVEV (reference sequence). The CDR3 region has the DNA TGTGCCAGCAGTCTGGGGACAGGGAATTCACCCCTCCACTTT. It is translated as CASSLGTGNSPLHF.

V is TRBV5-4 and J is TRBJ1-2, with D unresolved. Germline assignment: CDR1 SGHNT and CDR2 YYREEE (reference sequence). This CDR3 is 14 amino acids long. V was trimmed by 3 bases and J by 5 bases, leaving 14 bases between them. Here the CDR3 reads CASSSGGNGYGYTF. CDR3 coding DNA: TGTGCCAGCAGCTCGGGAGGAAATGGATATGGCTACACCTTC.

The J gene is TRBJ2-1, the V gene TRBV4-1; 10 nucleotides align to TRBD2. The germline V gene has CDR1 MGHRA and CDR2 YSYEKL. This CDR3 is built from 15 residues. J was trimmed by 6 bases and V by 3 bases; bases with no gene match: 5. The CDR3 region is CASSQGLASGNEQFF. The CDR3 region has the DNA TGCGCCAGCAGCCAGGGACTAGCGTCGGGCAATGAGCAGTTCTTC.

The sample holds a few counts of this clone. V gene TRBV7-8 combines with J gene TRBJ1-2, with TRBD1 matching over 7 bases. Germline V gene data show CDR1 as SGHVS and CDR2 as FQNEAQ. The CDR3 has 17 residues. Unmatched junction bases numbered 11, after V lost 4 bases and J lost 0 bases. Here the CDR3 reads CASSSRGTDLANYGYTF. As DNA, the CDR3 is TGTGCCAGCAGCTCAAGGGGGACAGACTTAGCTAACTATGGCTACACCTTC.

V is TRBV2 and J is TRBJ1-5; 11 nucleotides match TRBD1. Germline V gene sequence: CDR1 SNHLY, CDR2 FYNNEI. The CDR3 totals 14 residues. The V gene end was trimmed by 7 bases and the J gene end by 2 bases; junction bases not matched to a gene: 1. This CDR3 is CASKDRGRNQPQHF. CDR3 bases: TGTGCCAGCAAGGACAGGGGGCGCAATCAGCCCCAGCATTTT.

The CDR3 region is CATSRDPGGHQPQHF. CDR3 DNA: TGTGCCACCAGCAGAGATCCCGGGGGCCATCAGCCCCAGCATTTT. The chain is built from TRBV15 and TRBJ1-5, with a possible D match to TRBD1 (6 bases). The ends were cut back, 0 bases at V and 5 bases at J, with 11 bases in the middle. CDR1 is LNHNV and CDR2 is YYDKDF in the germline V gene (reference sequence). The CDR3 is made up of 15 amino acids.

The J gene is TRBJ1-4, the V gene TRBV2; D might be TRBD1 (6 bases). The CDR3 consists of 14 residues. V was clipped by 7 bases and J by 8 bases, with 17 bases between them. CDR1 SNHLY and CDR2 FYNNEI come from the germline V gene. The CDR3 region is CASNNILRGEKLFF. As DNA, the CDR3 is TGTGCCAGCAACAACATCCTAAGGGGGGAAAAACTGTTTTTT.